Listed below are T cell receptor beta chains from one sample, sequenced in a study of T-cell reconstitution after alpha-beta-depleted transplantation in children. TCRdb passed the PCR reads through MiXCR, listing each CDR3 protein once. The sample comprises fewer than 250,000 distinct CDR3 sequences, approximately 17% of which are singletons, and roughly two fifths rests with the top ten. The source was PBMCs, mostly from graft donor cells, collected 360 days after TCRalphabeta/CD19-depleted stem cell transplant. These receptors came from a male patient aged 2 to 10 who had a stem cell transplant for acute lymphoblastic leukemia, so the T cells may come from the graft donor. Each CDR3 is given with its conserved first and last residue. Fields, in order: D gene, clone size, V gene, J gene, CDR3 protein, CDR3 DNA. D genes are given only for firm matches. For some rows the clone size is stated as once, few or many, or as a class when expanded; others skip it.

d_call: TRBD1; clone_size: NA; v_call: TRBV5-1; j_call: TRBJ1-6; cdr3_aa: CASSSGSGTGISPLHF; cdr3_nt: TGCGCCAGCAGCTCGGGCTCCGGGACAGGGATTTCACCCCTCCACTTT
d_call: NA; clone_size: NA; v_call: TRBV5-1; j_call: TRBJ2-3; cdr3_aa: CASTDLRSDTQYF; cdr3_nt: TGCGCCAGCACGGACTTACGTTCAGATACGCAGTATTTT
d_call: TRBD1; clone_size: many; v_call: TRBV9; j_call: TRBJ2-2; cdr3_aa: CASSGNRGRPGELFF; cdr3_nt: TGTGCCAGCAGCGGCAACAGGGGACGGCCCGGGGAGCTGTTTTTT
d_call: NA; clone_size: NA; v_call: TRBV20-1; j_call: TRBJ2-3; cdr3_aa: CSARESGPGLRRGTQYF; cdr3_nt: TGCAGTGCTAGAGAATCGGGACCGGGACTCCGCCGGGGTACGCAGTATTTT
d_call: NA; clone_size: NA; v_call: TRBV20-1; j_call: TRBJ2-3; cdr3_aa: CSARGVGPSTDTQYF; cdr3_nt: TGCAGTGCTAGAGGGGTAGGGCCTAGCACAGATACGCAGTATTTT
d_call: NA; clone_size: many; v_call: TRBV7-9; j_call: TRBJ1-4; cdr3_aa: CATINEVEKLFF; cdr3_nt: TGTGCCACCATTAACGAGGTGGAAAAACTGTTTTTT
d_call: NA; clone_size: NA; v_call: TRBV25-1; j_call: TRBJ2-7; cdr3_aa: CASSESSVSYYEQYF; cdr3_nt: TGTGCCAGCAGTGAATCTTCGGTATCATATTACGAGCAGTACTTC
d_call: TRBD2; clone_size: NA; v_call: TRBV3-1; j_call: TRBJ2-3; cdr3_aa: CASSQPLAGGMIDTQYF; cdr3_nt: TGTGCCAGCAGCCAGCCTCTAGCGGGGGGCATGATAGATACGCAGTATTTT
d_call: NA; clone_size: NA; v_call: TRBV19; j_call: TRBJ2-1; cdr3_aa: CASSILRHRDEQFF; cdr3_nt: TGTGCCAGTAGTATCCTGCGACATAGGGATGAGCAGTTCTTC
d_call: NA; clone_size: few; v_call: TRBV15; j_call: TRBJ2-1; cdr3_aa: CATSRDRGADEQFF; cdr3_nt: TGTGCCACCAGCAGAGATCGCGGCGCGGATGAGCAGTTCTTC
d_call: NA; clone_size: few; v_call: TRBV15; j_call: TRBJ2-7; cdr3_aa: CATSRDPGSSAYEQYF; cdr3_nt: TGTGCCACCAGCAGAGATCCAGGATCTAGCGCCTACGAGCAGTACTTC
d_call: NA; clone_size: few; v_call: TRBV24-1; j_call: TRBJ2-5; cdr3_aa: CATSWGPETQYF; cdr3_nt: TGTGCCACCAGTTGGGGCCCAGAGACCCAGTACTTC
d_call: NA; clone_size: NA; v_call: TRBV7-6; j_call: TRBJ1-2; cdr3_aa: CASSLLGKRVNYGYTF; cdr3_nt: TGTGCCAGCAGCTTACTGGGCAAACGGGTTAACTATGGCTACACCTTC